Following are 10 T cell receptor beta chains from one sample sequenced in a study of OX40 agonist ivuxolimab in advanced cancers. Assay: immunoSEQ multiplex PCR; the TCRdb copy retains only in-frame clones and omits some. The sample has 45,000 to 50,000 clones, approximately 89% seen once; the top ten hold 6% to 7%. Here the sequenced sample was CD4+ or CD8+ T cells sorted from blood, taken in a trial of the OX40 agonist ivuxolimab. The receptors here all came from an adult with an advanced solid tumor such as melanoma, head and neck, liver or kidney cancer.

The rearrangement joins TRBV29-1 to TRBJ2-7, with TRBD2 as a possible D gene (6 bases). V dropped 3 bases and J dropped 3 bases, with 12 bases sitting between them. This CDR3 has 13 residues. Germline values: CDR1 SQVTM, CDR2 ANQGSEA. The CDR3: CSVESGGDYEQYF. CDR3 bases: TGCAGCGTTGAGTCAGGAGGGGACTACGAGCAGTACTTC.

The J gene is TRBJ2-7, the V gene TRBV21-1; the tabulated D call, TRBD1, remains unverified against the DNA. TRBV21-1 is labeled a pseudogene. The CDR3 has 14 residues. In DNA, the CDR3 is TGTGCCAGCAGCCAGGACAGGGGGATAGTCGAGCAGTACGTC. Translated, it gives CASSQDRGIVEQYV.

The gene calls are TRBV4-3 and TRBJ1-2; a possible D gene is TRBD1 (6 bases). Germline-derived CDR1 and CDR2 are LGHNA and YSLEER. V lost 0 bases and J 6 bases, leaving 17 bases between the germline ends. CDR3 length: 16 amino acids. CDR3: CASSQDTFTGPDGYTF. DNA of the CDR3: TGCGCCAGCAGCCAAGATACATTTACAGGGCCTGATGGCTACACCTTC.

J is TRBJ2-3 and V is TRBV9; 8 positions agree with TRBD2. This CDR3 region has 16 residues. Germline CDR1 reads SGDLS; CDR2 reads YYNGEE. With 4 bases clipped from V and 2 bases from J, the junction kept 9 bases outside the gene matches. Here the CDR3 reads CASSCGTRGSTDTQYF. For the CDR3, the DNA is TGTGCCAGCAGCTGCGGGACTAGAGGGTCCACAGATACGCAGTATTTT.

This clone was detected only once. This chain connects TRBV5-1 to TRBJ2-3; TRBD2 aligns across 8 bases. Germline V gene lookup returns CDR1 SGHRS and CDR2 YFSETQ. The CDR3 is 15 amino acids. Trimming took 4 bases from V and 4 from J; bases not matched to a gene: 8. The CDR3 nucleotides read TGCGCCAGCAGCAACGGGGGGGCCAGATCAGATACGCAGTATTTT. It codes for CASSNGGARSDTQYF.

This clone was detected only a few times. The rearrangement links TRBV2 to TRBJ2-3; 10 bases are shared with TRBD2. J gave up 4 bases and V 5 bases, and 6 bases lay outside the gene matches. Germline assignment: CDR1 SNHLY and CDR2 FYNNEI. The CDR3 extends over 15 amino acids. The CDR3 region is CASSFLAGAPDTQYF. CDR3 coding DNA: TGTGCCAGCAGTTTCCTAGCGGGAGCTCCAGATACGCAGTATTTT.

This sequence joins TRBV27 and TRBJ1-4; 7 bases map to TRBD1. The CDR3 sequence is 15 residues long. From germline, CDR1 is MNHEY and CDR2 SMNVEV (reference sequence). V gave up 2 bases and J gave up 4 bases; unmatched junction bases: 4. The CDR3 region has the DNA TGTGCCAGCAGTTTAGTCAGGGGGGGTAATGAAAAACTGTTTTTT. Its protein product is CASSLVRGGNEKLFF.

A remark on this clone: Other DNA sequences within the sample encode an identical CDR3. V gene TRBV7-9 combines with J gene TRBJ1-2, with D tentatively TRBD1 (5 bases). Germline V lookup: CDR1 SEHNR, CDR2 FQNEAQ (reference sequence). Trimming stripped 1 base from V and 2 bases from J, with 5 bases between. The CDR3 spans 13 residues. For the CDR3, the DNA is TGTGCCAGCAGCTTAGGGGGGAACTATGGCTACACCTTC. Its translation: CASSLGGNYGYTF.

V usage is TRBV19 and J usage is TRBJ1-5; D gene ambiguous. The CDR3 has 13 amino acids. From germline, CDR1 is LNHDA and CDR2 SQIVND (reference sequence). V lost 3 bases, J lost 4 bases, and 7 bases lay in between. CDR3 nucleotides: TGTGCCAGTAGTATCCCCTATAATCAGCCCCAGCATTTT. As protein: CASSIPYNQPQHF. Variable domain in full (rest from reference TRBV19 and TRBJ1-5): DGGITQSPKYLFRKEGQNVTLSCEQNLNHDAMYWYRQDPGQGLRLIYYSQIVNDFQKGDIAEGYSVSREKKESFPLTVTSAQKNPTAFYLCASSIPYNQPQHFGDGTRLSIL.

The chain uses TRBV6-4 and TRBJ2-3; the match to TRBD2 covers 13 bases. The CDR3 loop spans 16 amino acids. The V gene end was trimmed by 3 bases and the J gene end by 6 bases; junction bases not matched to a gene: 6. The germline V gene encodes CDR1 MRHNA and CDR2 SNTAGT. The CDR3 nucleotides read TGTGCCAGCAGTGAACTAGCGGGAGGGCCTAGGGATACGCAGTATTTT. This encodes CASSELAGGPRDTQYF.